Below are 17 T cell receptor beta chains sequenced from a single sample in a study of blood T cell dynamics during melanoma immunotherapy (dated by TCRdb to the early 2020s). The library came from the immunoSEQ multiplex PCR assay. Not all clones reach the TCRdb copy of this immuneACCESS table, which keeps in-frame sequences only. Checked studies attribute under half of the gap to unresolved V genes and leave the rest unexplained. The sample records some 20,000 clones, roughly 85% of which are singletons. The top ten clonotypes cover 7.5% to 9.5% of the sample. Read against the paper, the sample's time point label means: week 3, after first cycle of checkpoint inhibitor. Sequencing was performed on blood, taken from a patient treated with checkpoint blockade. Receptors were obtained from a human donor with melanoma.

The chain links TRBV28 to TRBJ1-2; 11 nucleotides agree with TRBD1. J lost 2 bases, V lost 6 bases, and 8 bases had no gene match. This CDR3 has 16 amino acids. Germline V CDR1 and CDR2: MDHEN, SYDVKM. The CDR3 DNA is TGTGCCAGCAGAAACCTCGGGACAGGGGGGAACTATGGCTACACCTTC. This encodes CASRNLGTGGNYGYTF.

The V call is TRBV28, the J call TRBJ2-2; tentatively, D is TRBD1 or TRBD2 (5 bases each). V shed 1 base and J shed 6 bases, with 18 bases lying between them. CDR1 MDHEN and CDR2 SYDVKM come from the germline V gene. The CDR3 is 17 residues long. CDR3 coding DNA: TGTGCCAGCAGTTTATTAGGGGCTGGGACGAGTTCCGGGGAGCTGTTTTTT. As protein: CASSLLGAGTSSGELFF. Looking up the rest from reference TRBV28 and TRBJ2-2 gives the full variable domain: DVKVTQSSRYLVKRTGEKVFLECVQDMDHENMFWYRQDPGLGLRLIYFSYDVKMKEKGDIPEGYSVSREKKERFSLILESASTNQTSMYLCASSLLGAGTSSGELFFGEGSRLTVL.

The chain recombines TRBV2 with TRBJ2-7; no firm D call. Germline CDR1 and CDR2: SNHLY and FYNNEI. Trimming stripped 2 bases from V and 0 bases from J, with 8 bases between. This CDR3 has 14 residues. The DNA for the CDR3 is TGTGCCAGCAGTGAATGGTGGAGCTCCTACGAGCAGTACTTC. This gives the protein CASSEWWSSYEQYF.

The chain carries TRBV6-4 and TRBJ2-3; possible D gene TRBD2, 5 bases. V was clipped by 4 bases and J by 4 bases, with 12 bases between them. Germline assignment: CDR1 MRHNA and CDR2 SNTAGT. The length of the CDR3 is 14 residues. CDR3 nucleotide sequence: TGTGCCAGCAGTGCAGAGGGTGGGTCAGATACGCAGTATTTT. The encoded protein is CASSAEGGSDTQYF.

The chain couples TRBV19 to TRBJ2-3; D is possibly TRBD2 (5 bases). Germline V CDR1 and CDR2: LNHDA, SQIVND (reference sequence). CDR3 length: 16 amino acids. Deletions cut 4 bases from V and 2 bases from J, with 16 bases between. The chain's CDR3 is CASSRVGGGFTDTQYF. CDR3 coding DNA: TGTGCCAGTAGTAGGGTTGGCGGAGGATTCACAGATACGCAGTATTTT. The full variable domain, completed using reference TRBV19 and TRBJ2-3, is DGGITQSPKYLFRKEGQNVTLSCEQNLNHDAMYWYRQDPGQGLRLIYYSQIVNDFQKGDIAEGYSVSREKKESFPLTVTSAQKNPTAFYLCASSRVGGGFTDTQYFGPGTRLTVL.

The rearrangement uses TRBV6-4 and TRBJ2-2; the D is unclear. CDR3 length: 14 amino acids. Looked up from germline, CDR1 is MRHNA and CDR2 is SNTAGT. The germline V and J ends were trimmed by 6 bases and 4 bases, with 12 bases remaining between them. This chain's CDR3 is CASRPGVGTGELFF. Written as DNA, the CDR3 is TGTGCCAGCAGGCCAGGAGTGGGCACCGGGGAGCTGTTTTTT.

The gene calls are TRBV30 and TRBJ1-3; D not certain. The CDR3 covers 14 residues. Germline assignment: CDR1 GTSNPN and CDR2 SVGIG (reference sequence). V was cut by 0 bases and J by 0 bases, with 6 bases left in between. In DNA, the CDR3 is TGTGCCTGGAGTGTATCCTACTCTGGAAACACCATATATTTT. This encodes CAWSVSYSGNTIYF. Together with reference TRBV30 and TRBJ1-3, the CDR3 gives the full variable domain: SQTIHQWPATLVQPVGSPLSLECTVEGTSNPNLYWYRQAAGRGLQLLFYSVGIGQISSEVPQNLSASRPQDRQFILSSKKLLLSDSGFYLCAWSVSYSGNTIYFGEGSWLTVV.

The chain links TRBV29-1 to TRBJ2-2, with a tentative D call TRBD2 (6 bases). The CDR3 consists of 14 residues. CDR1 is SQVTM, CDR2 ANQGSEA, per germline. Trimming removed 6 bases at V and 3 bases at J, with 14 bases between. DNA of the CDR3: TGCAGCGTCGATAGCGGACGGGACACCGGGGAGCTGTTTTTT. Translated: CSVDSGRDTGELFF.

The V call is TRBV19, the J call TRBJ2-7; D might be TRBD1 (5 bases). V was pared by 4 bases and J by 4 bases, with 17 bases between. CDR1 LNHDA and CDR2 SQIVND come from the germline V gene (reference sequence). The CDR3 extends over 15 amino acids. The CDR3 sequence is CASSTGQGKSYEQYF. CDR3 bases: TGTGCCAGTAGTACTGGGCAGGGAAAATCATACGAGCAGTACTTC.

This rearrangement joins TRBV7-2 to TRBJ2-7; the D gene is possibly TRBD1 (5 bases). Germline-derived CDR1 and CDR2 are SGHTA and FQGNSA. The CDR3 extends over 15 amino acids. The germline V and J ends were trimmed by 1 base and 2 bases, with 12 bases remaining between them. As DNA, the CDR3 is TGTGCCAGCAGCTTAGACGCAGGGTTAACCTACGAGCAGTACTTC. Amino acid sequence: CASSLDAGLTYEQYF.

CDR3 in DNA: TGTGCCAGCGGGGCCGGGACGGCATACAATGAGCAGTTCTTC. Its translation: CASGAGTAYNEQFF. This chain connects TRBV27 to TRBJ2-1; D possibly matches TRBD1 or TRBD2 (5 bases each). The CDR3 totals 14 residues. V dropped 8 bases and J dropped 4 bases, with 15 bases sitting between them. CDR1 is MNHEY and CDR2 is SMNVEV in the germline V gene (reference sequence).

This clone turned up a few times. This sequence joins TRBV2 and TRBJ2-5, with 13 nucleotides matching TRBD2. V was clipped by 8 bases and J by 6 bases; unmatched bases: 6. The CDR3 totals 14 residues. Germline V lookup: CDR1 SNHLY, CDR2 FYNNEI. The CDR3 loop is CASGLAGAGKTQYF. The CDR3 nucleotides read TGTGCCAGCGGACTAGCGGGGGCAGGGAAGACCCAGTACTTC.

In this sample, this clone turned up once. J is TRBJ2-7 and V is TRBV21-1; TRBD2 was called by the table and not checked on the DNA. TRBV21-1 is given as a pseudogene. The CDR3 has 15 residues. CDR3 bases: TGTGCCAGCAACCATCCCCCTAGCGGGAGACACGAGCAGTACTTC. Translation: CASNHPPSGRHEQYF.

V and J are TRBV21-1 and TRBJ2-7; TRBD2, as called in the table, went unchecked against the DNA. TRBV21-1 is classified as a pseudogene. The CDR3 consists of 14 residues. CDR3: CASSKVATSYEQYF. CDR3 in DNA: TGTGCCAGCAGCAAAGTAGCGACATCCTACGAGCAGTACTTC.

V is TRBV27 and J is TRBJ2-3; TRBD1 matches 8 bases. CDR3 size: 15 residues. With 2 bases clipped from V and 3 bases from J, the junction kept 4 bases outside the gene matches. Germline values: CDR1 MNHEY, CDR2 SMNVEV (reference sequence). CDR3 nucleotides: TGTGCCAGCAGTTTAGACAGGGGAGGAACAGATACGCAGTATTTT. This sequence encodes CASSLDRGGTDTQYF.

The chain couples TRBV6-7 to TRBJ2-6; D not certain. TRBV6-7 is an open reading frame whose function is uncertain. Trimming stripped 4 bases from V and 5 bases from J, with 18 bases between. The CDR3 has 17 residues. In DNA form, the CDR3 reads TGTGCCAGCAGTTCGCGTATGCGTCAAAGTCGGGCCAACGTCCTGACTTTC. It translates to CASSSRMRQSRANVLTF.

This clone was seen a single time. The chain combines TRBV9 with TRBJ1-3; TRBD1 is a possible D gene (5 bases). The V and J ends lost 4 bases and 8 bases respectively, with 16 bases between them. The germline CDR1 and CDR2 sequences are SGDLS and YYNGEE. This CDR3 region has 14 residues. CDR3 sequence: CASSRGGNTDTIYF. For the CDR3, the DNA is TGTGCCAGCAGCCGCGGGGGGAATACGGACACCATATATTTT. The whole variable domain, filled in from reference TRBV9 and TRBJ1-3, reads DSGVTQTPKHLITATGQRVTLRCSPRSGDLSVYWYQQSLDQGLQFLIQYYNGEERAKGNILERFSAQQFPDLHSELNLSSLELGDSALYFCASSRGGNTDTIYFGEGSWLTVV.